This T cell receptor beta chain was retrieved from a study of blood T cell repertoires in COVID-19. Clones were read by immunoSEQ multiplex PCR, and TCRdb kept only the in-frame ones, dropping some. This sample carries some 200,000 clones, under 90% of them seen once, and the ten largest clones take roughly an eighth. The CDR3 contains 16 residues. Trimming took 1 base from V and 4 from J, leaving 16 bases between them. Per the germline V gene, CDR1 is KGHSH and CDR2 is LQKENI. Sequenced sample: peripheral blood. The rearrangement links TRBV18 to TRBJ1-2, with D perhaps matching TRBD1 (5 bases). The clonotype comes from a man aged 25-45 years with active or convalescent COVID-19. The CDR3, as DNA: TGTGCCAGCTCACCACAGTTTCAGGGAATTGGCTATGGCTACACCTTC. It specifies CASSPQFQGIGYGYTF.